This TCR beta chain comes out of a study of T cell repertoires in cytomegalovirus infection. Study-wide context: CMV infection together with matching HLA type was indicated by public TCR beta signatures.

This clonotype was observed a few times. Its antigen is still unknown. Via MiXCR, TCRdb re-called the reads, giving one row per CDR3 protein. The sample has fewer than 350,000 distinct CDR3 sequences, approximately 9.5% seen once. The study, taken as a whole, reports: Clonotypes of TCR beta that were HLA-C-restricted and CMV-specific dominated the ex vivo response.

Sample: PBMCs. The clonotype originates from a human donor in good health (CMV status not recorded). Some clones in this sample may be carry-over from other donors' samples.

The CDR3 reads CASSQGTAYNEQFF. As DNA, the CDR3 is TGTGCCAGTAGTCAGGGGACGGCTTACAATGAGCAGTTCTTC. The V and J genes are TRBV19 and TRBJ2-1; maybe TRBD1 (6 bases). Germline values: CDR1 LNHDA, CDR2 SQIVND (reference sequence). The V gene lost 5 bases and the J gene lost 4 bases, with 12 bases spanning the gap. This CDR3 has 14 residues.